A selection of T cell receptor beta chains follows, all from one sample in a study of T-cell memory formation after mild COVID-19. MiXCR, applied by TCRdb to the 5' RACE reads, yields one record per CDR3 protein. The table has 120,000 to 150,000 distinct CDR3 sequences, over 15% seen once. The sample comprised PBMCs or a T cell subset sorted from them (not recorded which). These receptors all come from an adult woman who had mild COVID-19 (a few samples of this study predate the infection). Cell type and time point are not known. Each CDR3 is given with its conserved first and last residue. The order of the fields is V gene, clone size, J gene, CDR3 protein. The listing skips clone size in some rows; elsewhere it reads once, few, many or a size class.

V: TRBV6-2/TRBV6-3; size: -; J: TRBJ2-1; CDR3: CASSSGLAGGYNEQFF
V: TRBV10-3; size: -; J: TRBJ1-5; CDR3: CATDRGWNSNQPQHF
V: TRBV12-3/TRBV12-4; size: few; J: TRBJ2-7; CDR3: CASSLLDRGSEQYF
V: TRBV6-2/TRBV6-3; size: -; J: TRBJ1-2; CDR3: CACRNLDRFGSNYGYTF
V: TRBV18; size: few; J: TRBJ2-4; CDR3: CASSPTQAFPLAKNIQYF
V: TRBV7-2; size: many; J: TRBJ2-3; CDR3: CASSPYSDTQYF
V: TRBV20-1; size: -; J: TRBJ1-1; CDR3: CSAPNPGTVNTEAFF
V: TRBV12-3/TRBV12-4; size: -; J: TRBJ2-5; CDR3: CASSSGTSGGVWETQYF
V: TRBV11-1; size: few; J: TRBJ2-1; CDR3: CASSRGTSGGQQSYNEQFF
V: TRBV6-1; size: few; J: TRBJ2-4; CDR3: CASSQDRAKNIQYF
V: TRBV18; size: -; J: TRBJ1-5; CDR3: CASSPRDDRGHNQPQHF
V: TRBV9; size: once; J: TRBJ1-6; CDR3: CASSSDDKHSPLHF
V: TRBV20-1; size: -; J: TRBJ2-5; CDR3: CSASTSGRSPETQYF
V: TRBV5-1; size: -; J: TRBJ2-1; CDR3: CASSPGTSGGADNEQFF
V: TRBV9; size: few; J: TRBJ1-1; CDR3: CASSPQGAKSEAFF
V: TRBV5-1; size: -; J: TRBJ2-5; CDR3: CASSLATLRETQYF
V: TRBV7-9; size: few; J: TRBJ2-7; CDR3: CASSGKEGEQYF
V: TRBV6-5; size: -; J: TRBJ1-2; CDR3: CASSYQRQGGYTF
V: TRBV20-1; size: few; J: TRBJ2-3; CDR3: CSARGVDTQYF
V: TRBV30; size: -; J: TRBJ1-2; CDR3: CAWSVMLEYGYTF
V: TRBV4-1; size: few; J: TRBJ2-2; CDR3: CASSPSGGARTGELFF
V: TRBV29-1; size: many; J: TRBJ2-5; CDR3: CSVESGVQETQYF
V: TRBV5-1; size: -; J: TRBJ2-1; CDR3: CASSLVTRNEQFF
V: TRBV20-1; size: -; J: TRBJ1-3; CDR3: CSARQVTGNTIYF
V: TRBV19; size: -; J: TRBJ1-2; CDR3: CASSYRGRDYGYTF
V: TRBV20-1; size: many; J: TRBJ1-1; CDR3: CSARGGLNTEAFF
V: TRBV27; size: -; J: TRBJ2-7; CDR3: CAHTRGEQYF
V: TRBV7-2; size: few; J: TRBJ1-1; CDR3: CASSLGGTGNTEAFF
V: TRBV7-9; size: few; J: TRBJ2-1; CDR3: CASSRPSGGYNEQFF
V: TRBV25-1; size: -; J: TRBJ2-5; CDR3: CASGLAGVETQYF
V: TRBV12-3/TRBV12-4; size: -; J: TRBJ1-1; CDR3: CASSSGTPRAFF
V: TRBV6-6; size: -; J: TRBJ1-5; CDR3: CASSYSTGLNQPQHF
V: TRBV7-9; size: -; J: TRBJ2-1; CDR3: CASSLATGSGEQFF
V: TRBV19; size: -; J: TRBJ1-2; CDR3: CASHKDGNYGYTF
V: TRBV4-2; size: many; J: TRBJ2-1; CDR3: CASSQALTSGRNEQFF
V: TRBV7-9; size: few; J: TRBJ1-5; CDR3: CASSRDRSWPQHF
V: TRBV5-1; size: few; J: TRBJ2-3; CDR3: CASSTTGADTQYF
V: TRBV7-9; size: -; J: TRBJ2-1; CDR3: CASSLVAADLKGLLSYNEQFF
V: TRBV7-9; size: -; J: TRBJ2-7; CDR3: CASSPSGRGSYEQYF
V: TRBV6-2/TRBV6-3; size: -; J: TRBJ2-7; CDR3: CASSPDGGSYEQYF
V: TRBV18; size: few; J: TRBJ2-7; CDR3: CASSPGLARNEQYF
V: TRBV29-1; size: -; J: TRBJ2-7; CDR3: CSVEGLAGALYEQYF
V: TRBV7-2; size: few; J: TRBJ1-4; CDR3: CASSLGGSEKLFF